This TCR beta chain was sequenced for a study of T cell responses to AZD1222 COVID-19 vaccine. Study results and caveats: Spike as a whole was targeted by vaccine-associated CD4 TCRs, dominant at 160-218 and 743-854.

The protocol was immunoSEQ multiplex PCR, while the TCRdb copy is restricted to in-frame clones and leaves out a portion. The profile shows just under 90,000 clones, 70% to 90% of them singletons. Between the trimmed V and J ends, which lost 4 bases and 1 base, there was a span of 11 bases. CDR1 and CDR2 from the germline V gene are SGHNT and YYREEE (reference sequence). The CDR3 spans 14 residues. Regarding this clone: Its specificity is not known.

The chain carries TRBV5-4 and TRBJ1-1; D remains unclear. This TCR came from an adult in good health. The source material was peripheral blood, sampled on day 0 of MenACWY control vaccination. The CDR3 region has the DNA TGTGCCAGCAGCACGGACGGACCGAACACTGAAGCTTTCTTT. This gives the protein CASSTDGPNTEAFF.